Included here is one T cell receptor beta chain sequence, with context. Its antigen is unidentified. Treatment indicated: some 19 received Ad26.COV2.S at low or high dose, single or two shots; several received placebo; per-sample allocation not given. Sampling happened 63 days after the first vaccine or placebo injection. Trimming took 8 bases from V and 5 from J, leaving 18 bases between them. CDR3 length equals 14 residues. Germline lookup yields CDR1 SEHNR and CDR2 FQNEAQ (reference sequence). This sample stems from a study of Ad26.COV2.S vaccination and SARS-CoV-2 variants. Study-wide background: Recipients of Ad26.COV2.S got it intramuscularly, once or twice 56 days apart. Findings and limits, study-wide: Comparability of non-spike TCR breadth was observed across vaccine and placebo recipients.

Repertoires were generated with immunoSEQ multiplex PCR, while TCRdb's copy carries only in-frame clones and drops some. The table has fewer than 400,000 clones, about 89% seen once. This sequence originates from a person aged 18 to 65 who received the Ad26.COV2.S COVID-19 vaccine or a placebo. Specimen: peripheral blood, collected in a trial of Ad26.COV2.S vaccine versus placebo. This chain joins TRBV7-9 and TRBJ2-5, with a possible D match to TRBD1 (8 bases). CDR3 sequence (DNA): TGTGCCAGCGCCGGACAGGGAGGGATGGAGACCCAGTACTTC. Encoded protein: CASAGQGGMETQYF. The full variable domain, completed using reference TRBV7-9 and TRBJ2-5, is DTGVSQNPRHKITKRGQNVTFRCDPISEHNRLYWYRQTLGQGPEFLTYFQNEAQLEKSRLLSDRFSAERPKGSFSTLEIQRTEQGDSAMYLCASAGQGGMETQYFGPGTRLLVL.